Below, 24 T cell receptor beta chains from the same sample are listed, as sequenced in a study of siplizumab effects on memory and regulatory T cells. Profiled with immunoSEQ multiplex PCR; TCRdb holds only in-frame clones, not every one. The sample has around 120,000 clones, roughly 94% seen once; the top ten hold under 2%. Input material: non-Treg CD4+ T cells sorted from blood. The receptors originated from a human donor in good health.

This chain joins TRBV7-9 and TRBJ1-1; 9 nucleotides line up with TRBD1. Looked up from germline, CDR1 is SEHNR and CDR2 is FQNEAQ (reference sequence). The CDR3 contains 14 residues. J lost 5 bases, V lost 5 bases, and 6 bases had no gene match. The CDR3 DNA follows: TGTGCCAGCAGCAGACAGGGGGATAAAACTGAAGCTTTCTTT. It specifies CASSRQGDKTEAFF.

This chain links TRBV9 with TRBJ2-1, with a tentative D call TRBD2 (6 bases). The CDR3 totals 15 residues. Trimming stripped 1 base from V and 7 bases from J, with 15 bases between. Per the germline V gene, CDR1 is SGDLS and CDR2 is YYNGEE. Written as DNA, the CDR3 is TGTGCCAGCAGCGTACAAGGCGGGGCCAAAAATGAGCAGTTCTTC. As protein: CASSVQGGAKNEQFF.

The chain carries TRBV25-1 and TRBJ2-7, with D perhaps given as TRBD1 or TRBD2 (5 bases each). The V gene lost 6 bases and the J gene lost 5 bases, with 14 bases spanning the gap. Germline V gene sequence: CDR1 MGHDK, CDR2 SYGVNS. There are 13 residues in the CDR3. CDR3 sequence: CASRGDRIHEQYF. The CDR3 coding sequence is TGTGCCAGCAGGGGGGACCGTATCCACGAGCAGTACTTC.

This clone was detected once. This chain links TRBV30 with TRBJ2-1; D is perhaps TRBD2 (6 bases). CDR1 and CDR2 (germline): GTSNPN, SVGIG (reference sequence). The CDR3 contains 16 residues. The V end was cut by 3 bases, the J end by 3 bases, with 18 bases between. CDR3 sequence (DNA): TGTGCCTGGAGAGTACTTCAGGATAGCGGCTACAATGAGCAGTTCTTC. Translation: CAWRVLQDSGYNEQFF.

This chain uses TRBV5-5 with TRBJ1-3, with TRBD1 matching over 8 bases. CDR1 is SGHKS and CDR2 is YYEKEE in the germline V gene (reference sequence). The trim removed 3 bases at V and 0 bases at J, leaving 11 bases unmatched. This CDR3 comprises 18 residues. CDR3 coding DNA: TGTGCCAGCAGCTCCGGGACAGGTCTAATCGGCTCTGGAAACACCATATATTTT. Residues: CASSSGTGLIGSGNTIYF. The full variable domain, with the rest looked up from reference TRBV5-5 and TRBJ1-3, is DAGVTQSPTHLIKTRGQQVTLRCSPISGHKSVSWYQQVLGQGPQFIFQYYEKEERGRGNFPDRFSARQFPNYSSELNVNALLLGDSALYLCASSSGTGLIGSGNTIYFGEGSWLTVV.

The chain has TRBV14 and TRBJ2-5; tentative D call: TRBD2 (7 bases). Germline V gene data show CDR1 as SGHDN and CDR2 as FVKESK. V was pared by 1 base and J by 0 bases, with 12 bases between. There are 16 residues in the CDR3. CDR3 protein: CASSQGGRGYQETQYF. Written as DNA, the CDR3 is TGTGCCAGCAGCCAAGGAGGGAGGGGGTACCAAGAGACCCAGTACTTC.

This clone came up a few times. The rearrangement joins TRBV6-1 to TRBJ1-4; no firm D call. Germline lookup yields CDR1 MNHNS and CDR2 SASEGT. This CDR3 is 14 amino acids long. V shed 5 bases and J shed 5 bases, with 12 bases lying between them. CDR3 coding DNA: TGTGCCAGCAGTCGAGGAGGTTCAAATGAAAAACTGTTTTTT. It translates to CASSRGGSNEKLFF.

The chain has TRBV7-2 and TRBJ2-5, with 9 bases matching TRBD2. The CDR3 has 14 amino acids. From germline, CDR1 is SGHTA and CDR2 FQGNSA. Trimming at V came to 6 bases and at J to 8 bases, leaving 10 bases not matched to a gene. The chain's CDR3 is CASSSASGEFTQYF. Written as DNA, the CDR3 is TGTGCCAGCAGTTCCGCTAGCGGGGAGTTCACCCAGTACTTC.

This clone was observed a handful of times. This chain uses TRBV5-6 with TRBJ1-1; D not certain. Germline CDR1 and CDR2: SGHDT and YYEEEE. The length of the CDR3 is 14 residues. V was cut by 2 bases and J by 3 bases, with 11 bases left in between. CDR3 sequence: CASSFAGGDTEAFF. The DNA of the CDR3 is TGTGCCAGCAGCTTCGCAGGTGGAGACACTGAAGCTTTCTTT. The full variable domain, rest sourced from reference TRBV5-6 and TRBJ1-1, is DAGVTQSPTHLIKTRGQQVTLRCSPKSGHDTVSWYQQALGQGPQFIFQYYEEEERQRGNFPDRFSGHQFPNYSSELNVNALLLGDSALYLCASSFAGGDTEAFFGQGTRLTVV.

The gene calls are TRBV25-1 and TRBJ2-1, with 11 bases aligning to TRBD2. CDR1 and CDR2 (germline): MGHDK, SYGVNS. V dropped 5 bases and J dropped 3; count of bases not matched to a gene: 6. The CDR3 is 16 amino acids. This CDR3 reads CASSLTSGVNYNEQFF. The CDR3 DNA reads TGTGCCAGCAGTCTGACTAGCGGGGTTAACTACAATGAGCAGTTCTTC.

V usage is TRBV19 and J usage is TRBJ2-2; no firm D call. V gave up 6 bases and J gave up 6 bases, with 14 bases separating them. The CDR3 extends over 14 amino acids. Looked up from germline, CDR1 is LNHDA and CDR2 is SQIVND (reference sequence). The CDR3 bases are TGTGCCAGTAGCCCTTGGAGTGGGGCCGGGGAGCTGTTTTTT. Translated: CASSPWSGAGELFF.

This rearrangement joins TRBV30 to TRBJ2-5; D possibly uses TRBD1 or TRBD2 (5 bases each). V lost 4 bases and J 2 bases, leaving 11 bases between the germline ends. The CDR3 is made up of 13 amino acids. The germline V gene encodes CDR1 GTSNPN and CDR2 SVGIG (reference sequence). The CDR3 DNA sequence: TGTGCCTGGAAGAGCGAGGGGCAAGAGACCCAGTACTTC. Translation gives CAWKSEGQETQYF.

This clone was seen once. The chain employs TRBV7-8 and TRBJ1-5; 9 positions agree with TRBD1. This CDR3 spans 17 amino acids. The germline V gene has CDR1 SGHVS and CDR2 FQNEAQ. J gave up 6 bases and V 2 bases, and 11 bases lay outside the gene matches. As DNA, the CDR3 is TGTGCCAGCAGCTTATGGGACAGGGAGAGAAGAAGTCAGCCCCAGCATTTT. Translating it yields CASSLWDRERRSQPQHF.

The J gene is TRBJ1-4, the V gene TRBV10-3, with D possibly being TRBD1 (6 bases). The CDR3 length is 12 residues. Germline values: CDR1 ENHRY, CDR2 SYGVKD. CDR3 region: CATAQGSEKLFF. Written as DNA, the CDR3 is TGTGCAACGGCACAGGGAAGTGAAAAACTGTTTTTT.

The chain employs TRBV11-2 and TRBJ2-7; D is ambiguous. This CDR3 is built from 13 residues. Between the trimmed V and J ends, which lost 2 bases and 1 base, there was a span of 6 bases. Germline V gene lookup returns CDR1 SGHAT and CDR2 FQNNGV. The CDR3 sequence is CASSLLESYEQYF. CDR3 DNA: TGTGCCAGCAGCTTATTGGAATCCTACGAGCAGTACTTC.

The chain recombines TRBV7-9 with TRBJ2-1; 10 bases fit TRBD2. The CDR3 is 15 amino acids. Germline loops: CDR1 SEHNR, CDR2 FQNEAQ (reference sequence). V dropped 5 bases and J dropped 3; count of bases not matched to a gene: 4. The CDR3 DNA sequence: TGTGCCAGCAGCCGGGTAGCGGGGGGCTACAATGAGCAGTTCTTC. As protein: CASSRVAGGYNEQFF. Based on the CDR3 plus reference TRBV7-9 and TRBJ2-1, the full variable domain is DTGVSQNPRHKITKRGQNVTFRCDPISEHNRLYWYRQTLGQGPEFLTYFQNEAQLEKSRLLSDRFSAERPKGSFSTLEIQRTEQGDSAMYLCASSRVAGGYNEQFFGPGTRLTVL.

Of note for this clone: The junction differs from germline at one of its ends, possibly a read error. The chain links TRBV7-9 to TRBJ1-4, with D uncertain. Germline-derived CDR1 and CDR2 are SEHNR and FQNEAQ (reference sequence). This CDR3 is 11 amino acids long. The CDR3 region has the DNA TGTGCCAGCAGCGTCGGCCCACTCTTAAAGTTT. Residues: CASSVGPLLKF.

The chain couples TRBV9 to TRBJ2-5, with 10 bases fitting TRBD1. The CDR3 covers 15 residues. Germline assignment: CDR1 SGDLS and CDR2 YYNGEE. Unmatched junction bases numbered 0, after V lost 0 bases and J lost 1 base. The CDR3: CASSVGTGGQETQYF. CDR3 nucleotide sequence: TGTGCCAGCAGCGTAGGGACAGGGGGCCAAGAGACCCAGTACTTC.

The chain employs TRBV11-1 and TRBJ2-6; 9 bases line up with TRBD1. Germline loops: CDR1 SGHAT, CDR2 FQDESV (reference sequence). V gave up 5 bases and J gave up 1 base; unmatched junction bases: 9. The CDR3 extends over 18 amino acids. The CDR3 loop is CASSPRTGEGSGANVLTF. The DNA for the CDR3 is TGTGCCAGCAGCCCAAGGACAGGGGAGGGGTCTGGGGCCAACGTCCTGACTTTC.

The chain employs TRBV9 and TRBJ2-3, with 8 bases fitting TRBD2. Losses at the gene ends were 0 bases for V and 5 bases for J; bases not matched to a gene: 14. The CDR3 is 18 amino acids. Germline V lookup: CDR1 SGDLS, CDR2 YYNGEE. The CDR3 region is CASSVEAPRGGIGDTQYF. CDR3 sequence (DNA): TGTGCCAGCAGCGTAGAAGCCCCCCGGGGGGGGATAGGAGATACGCAGTATTTT.

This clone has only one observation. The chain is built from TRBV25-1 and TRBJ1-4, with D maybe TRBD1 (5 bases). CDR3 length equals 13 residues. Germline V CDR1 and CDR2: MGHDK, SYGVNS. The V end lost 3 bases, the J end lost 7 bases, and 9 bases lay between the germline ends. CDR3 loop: CASSDGGIEKLFF. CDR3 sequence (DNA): TGTGCCAGCAGTGATGGGGGAATTGAAAAACTGTTTTTT. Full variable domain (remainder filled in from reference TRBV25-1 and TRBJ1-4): EADIYQTPRYLVIGTGKKITLECSQTMGHDKMYWYQQDPGMELHLIHYSYGVNSTEKGDLSSESTVSRIRTEHFPLTLESARPSHTSQYLCASSDGGIEKLFFGSGTQLSVL.

CDR3 DNA sequence: TGTGCCAGCAGCCCGAAGACAGGGAACTATGGCTACACCTTC. It specifies CASSPKTGNYGYTF. V and J are TRBV7-8 and TRBJ1-2; TRBD1 matches 7 bases. Germline CDR1 and CDR2: SGHVS and FQNEAQ. CDR3 length: 14 amino acids. J lost 2 bases, V lost 5 bases, and 5 bases had no gene match.

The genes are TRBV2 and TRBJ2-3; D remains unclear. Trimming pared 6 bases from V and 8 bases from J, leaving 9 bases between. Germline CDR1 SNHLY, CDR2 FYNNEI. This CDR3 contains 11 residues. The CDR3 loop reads CASRDEGTQYF. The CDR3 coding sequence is TGTGCCAGCAGGGATGAAGGTACGCAGTATTTT.

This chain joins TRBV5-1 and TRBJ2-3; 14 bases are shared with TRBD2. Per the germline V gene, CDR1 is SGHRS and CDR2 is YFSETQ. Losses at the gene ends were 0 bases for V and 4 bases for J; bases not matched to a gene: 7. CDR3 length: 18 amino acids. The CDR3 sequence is CASSLAGTSGSGADTQYF. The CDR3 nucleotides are TGCGCCAGCAGCTTGGCCGGGACTAGCGGGAGCGGGGCAGATACGCAGTATTTT.